One and the same sample provided the 21 T cell receptor beta chains below, sequenced in a study of neurological immune-mediated disorders. TCRdb re-called the 5' RACE reads through MiXCR, storing one row per CDR3 protein. Here the sample spans about 66,000 distinct CDR3 sequences, around 3.9% being singletons. Input material: PBMCs. The receptor source for this set is a man aged 25 to 40 with multiple sclerosis.

This clonotype was observed many times. This chain joins TRBV5-1 and TRBJ2-7; unclear D gene. This CDR3 spans 13 amino acids. CDR1 and CDR2 from the germline V gene are SGHRS and YFSETQ. V was shortened by 4 bases and J by 3 bases, with 11 bases between the two germline ends. The CDR3 spells CASSGTRSYEQYF. DNA of the CDR3: TGCGCCAGCAGCGGAACACGAAGCTACGAGCAGTACTTC.

This clonotype appeared many times. The chain couples TRBV6-4 to TRBJ1-5; D is perhaps TRBD1 (6 bases). The CDR3 runs 14 residues. Trimming took 2 bases from V and 3 from J, leaving 8 bases between them. Germline CDR1 MRHNA, CDR2 SNTAGT. CDR3 nucleotides: TGTGCCAGCAGTGACCGGGACAACAATCAGCCCCAGCATTTT. This encodes CASSDRDNNQPQHF.

The J gene is TRBJ1-1, the V gene TRBV20-1; D gene unclear. Germline V gene data show CDR1 as DFQATT and CDR2 as SNEGSKA (reference sequence). The germline V and J ends were trimmed by 5 bases and 1 base, with 5 bases remaining between them. CDR3 size: 11 residues. The CDR3 DNA reads as TGCAGTGCTCCCAGGAACACTGAAGCTTTCTTT. It is translated as CSAPRNTEAFF.

The table lists this clonotype with many counts. V is TRBV5-6 and J is TRBJ2-5, with a possible D match to TRBD1 (7 bases). The ends were cut back, 4 bases at V and 5 bases at J, with 18 bases in the middle. Germline CDR1 SGHDT, CDR2 YYEEEE. The CDR3 has 15 amino acids. CDR3 region: CASSPRGARGETQYF. CDR3 DNA: TGTGCCAGCAGCCCCCGCGGGGCCAGGGGGGAGACCCAGTACTTC.

This clonotype was seen many times. The chain carries TRBV5-1 and TRBJ1-6; D gene unclear. This CDR3 is built from 14 residues. V was pared by 0 bases and J by 11 bases, with 12 bases between. Germline lookup yields CDR1 SGHRS and CDR2 YFSETQ. In DNA, the CDR3 is TGCGCCAGCAGCTTGGGTAGGGTCGATGCACCCCTCCACTTT. It translates to CASSLGRVDAPLHF.

Many counts were recorded for this clonotype. The chain couples TRBV12-5 to TRBJ2-1; D possibly corresponds to TRBD1 (5 bases). V gave up 1 base and J gave up 9 bases, with 10 bases separating them. The germline V gene encodes CDR1 LGHNT and CDR2 FRNRAP. The CDR3 extends over 13 amino acids. CDR3 nucleotides: TGTGCTAGTGGTTTGGGAAGCGACAGTGAGCAGTTCTTC. This translates into CASGLGSDSEQFF. The full variable domain, completed using reference TRBV12-5 and TRBJ2-1, is DARVTQTPRHKVTEMGQEVTMRCQPILGHNTVFWYRQTMMQGLELLAYFRNRAPLDDSGMPKDRFSAEMPDATLATLKIQPSEPRDSAVYFCASGLGSDSEQFFGPGTRLTVL.

This clonotype came up many times. V gene TRBV5-1 combines with J gene TRBJ2-2; no definite D call. Looked up from germline, CDR1 is SGHRS and CDR2 is YFSETQ. The CDR3 totals 11 residues. The germline V and J ends were trimmed by 5 bases and 4 bases, with 3 bases remaining between them. The CDR3: CASRITGELFF. CDR3 in DNA: TGCGCCAGCAGAATCACCGGGGAGCTGTTTTTT. Looking up the rest from reference TRBV5-1 and TRBJ2-2 gives the full variable domain: KAGVTQTPRYLIKTRGQQVTLSCSPISGHRSVSWYQQTPGQGLQFLFEYFSETQRNKGNFPGRFSGRQFSNSRSEMNVSTLELGDSALYLCASRITGELFFGEGSRLTVL.

A remark on this clonotype: A clone one base away is much larger, so this may be a read error. The chain uses TRBV27 and TRBJ1-5, with TRBD1 as a possible D gene (5 bases). The germline gives CDR1 MNHEY, CDR2 SMNVEV (reference sequence). CDR3 length equals 12 residues. In nucleotides, the CDR3 is TGTGCCAGCAGTCTCAGGGTTCAGCCCCAGAATTTT. Translating gives CASSLRVQPQNF.

This clonotype was seen at least ten times. V gene TRBV7-8 combines with J gene TRBJ1-2, with TRBD1 identical over 8 bases. Germline CDR1 and CDR2: SGHVS and FQNEAQ. The CDR3 loop spans 14 amino acids. V was clipped by 5 bases and J by 10 bases; unmatched bases: 12. This CDR3 reads CASSPAPGGAYYTF. Written as DNA, the CDR3 is TGTGCCAGCAGCCCGGCCCCAGGGGGCGCGTACTACACCTTC.

This clonotype was detected a few times. A much larger clone differs from this one at a single base, so this may be a read error. The gene calls are TRBV20-1 and TRBJ1-1; D ambiguous. V was shortened by 2 bases and J by 0 bases, with 7 bases between the two germline ends. The CDR3 totals 13 residues. Germline lookup yields CDR1 DFQATT and CDR2 SNEGSKA (reference sequence). CDR3 bases: TGCAGTGCTAGACGATCAATGAACACTGAAGCTTTCTTT. This translates into CSARRSMNTEAFF.

This clonotype was picked up many times. The chain couples TRBV7-9 to TRBJ1-1, with TRBD1 matching over 11 bases. The junction had 10 bases not matched to a gene; V was cut back by 7 bases and J by 0 bases. The V gene's germline CDR1 is SEHNR and CDR2 FQNEAQ (reference sequence). This CDR3 has 17 residues. The CDR3, as DNA: TGTGCCAGCACTTGGACAGGGGGCGCCTACCTGAACACTGAAGCTTTCTTT. Translated, it gives CASTWTGGAYLNTEAFF.

This clonotype has ten or more counts. This rearrangement joins TRBV4-2 to TRBJ2-1; 7 bases map to TRBD1. Germline CDR1 LGHNA, CDR2 YNFKEQ. This CDR3 region has 17 residues. Unmatched junction bases numbered 9, after V lost 0 bases and J lost 4 bases. In nucleotides, the CDR3 is TGTGCCAGCAGCCAAGATCTGGGAAGGGGGCCTTACAATGAGCAGTTCTTC. The encoded protein is CASSQDLGRGPYNEQFF.

This clonotype was counted many times. The V gene is TRBV4-1, the J gene TRBJ2-1; D is ambiguous. Germline CDR1 is MGHRA and CDR2 is YSYEKL. The CDR3 sequence is 15 residues long. V shed 0 bases and J shed 4 bases, with 10 bases lying between them. The CDR3 loop reads CASSQESGLYNEQFF. DNA of the CDR3: TGCGCCAGCAGCCAAGAATCTGGGCTGTACAATGAGCAGTTCTTC.

This clonotype showed up many times. The chain has TRBV24-1 and TRBJ2-2; tentatively, D is TRBD1 (6 bases). This CDR3 has 13 residues. Per the germline V gene, CDR1 is KGHDR and CDR2 is SFDVKD. With 4 bases removed from V and 16 bases from J, the gap between germline ends came to 18 bases. The CDR3 region is CATSEEDSPGKFF. CDR3 bases: TGTGCCACCAGTGAGGAGGACAGCCCGGGGAAGTTTTTT.

This clonotype was counted many times. The chain is built from TRBV5-1 and TRBJ1-5; D is ambiguous. CDR1 is SGHRS and CDR2 is YFSETQ in the germline V gene. Deletions cut 0 bases from V and 0 bases from J, with 10 bases between. The length of the CDR3 is 16 residues. CDR3 amino acids: CASSLGGINSNQPQHF. The CDR3 DNA reads as TGCGCCAGCAGCTTGGGAGGGATAAATAGCAATCAGCCCCAGCATTTT.

This clonotype showed up many times. As DNA, the CDR3 is TGTGCCAGCAGTCAATACAGGGGTTTGGGGACCCAGTACTTC. Translated, it gives CASSQYRGLGTQYF. The chain has TRBV6-5 and TRBJ2-5, with 7 bases that match TRBD1. The CDR3 contains 14 residues. Germline V gene sequence: CDR1 MNHEY, CDR2 SVGAGI. With 5 bases clipped from V and 7 bases from J, the junction kept 10 bases outside the gene matches.

The table lists this clonotype with many counts. The V gene is TRBV18, the J gene TRBJ1-5, with TRBD1 matching 7 bases. The V gene's germline CDR1 is KGHSH and CDR2 LQKENI. The CDR3 has 15 residues. V was pared by 3 bases and J by 5 bases, with 7 bases of the junction left unmatched. CDR3 nucleotides: TGTGCCAGCTCACCTGGGACAGTAAGCGATCAGCCCCAGCATTTT. This codes for CASSPGTVSDQPQHF.

This clonotype was counted ten times or more. The rearrangement links TRBV20-1 to TRBJ2-3; TRBD2 matches 10 bases. The ends lost 6 bases at V and 0 bases at J; junction bases unmatched: 9. The germline V gene has CDR1 DFQATT and CDR2 SNEGSKA (reference sequence). The CDR3 extends over 16 amino acids. DNA of the CDR3: TGCAGTGCAAAAAAGCGGGGGGGGTTTAGCACAGATACGCAGTATTTT. This codes for CSAKKRGGFSTDTQYF.

This clonotype was found many times. The chain couples TRBV20-1 to TRBJ1-1; D gene unclear. The CDR3 extends over 12 amino acids. Germline V gene data show CDR1 as DFQATT and CDR2 as SNEGSKA (reference sequence). V lost 2 bases and J 3 bases, leaving 7 bases between the germline ends. The CDR3 sequence is CSARSGDTEAFF. The CDR3 coding sequence is TGCAGTGCTAGATCCGGGGACACTGAAGCTTTCTTT.

In its sample, this clonotype was seen many times. The chain links TRBV7-9 to TRBJ2-1; D gene unclear. Germline V CDR1 and CDR2: SEHNR, FQNEAQ (reference sequence). The CDR3 has 13 amino acids. The ends were cut back, 1 base at V and 8 bases at J, with 9 bases in the middle. In DNA, the CDR3 is TGTGCCAGCAGCTTAGGGCAGTGGGATGAGCAGTTCTTC. This encodes CASSLGQWDEQFF.

In its sample, this clonotype was seen many times. V and J are TRBV20-1 and TRBJ1-2; D is unresolved. This CDR3 contains 16 residues. The germline V and J ends were trimmed by 0 bases and 5 bases, with 19 bases remaining between them. The germline V gene has CDR1 DFQATT and CDR2 SNEGSKA (reference sequence). In DNA form, the CDR3 reads TGCAGTGCTAGAGATGGGTCTCGGTTAAAAGGGTATGGCTACACCTTC. Its translation: CSARDGSRLKGYGYTF.